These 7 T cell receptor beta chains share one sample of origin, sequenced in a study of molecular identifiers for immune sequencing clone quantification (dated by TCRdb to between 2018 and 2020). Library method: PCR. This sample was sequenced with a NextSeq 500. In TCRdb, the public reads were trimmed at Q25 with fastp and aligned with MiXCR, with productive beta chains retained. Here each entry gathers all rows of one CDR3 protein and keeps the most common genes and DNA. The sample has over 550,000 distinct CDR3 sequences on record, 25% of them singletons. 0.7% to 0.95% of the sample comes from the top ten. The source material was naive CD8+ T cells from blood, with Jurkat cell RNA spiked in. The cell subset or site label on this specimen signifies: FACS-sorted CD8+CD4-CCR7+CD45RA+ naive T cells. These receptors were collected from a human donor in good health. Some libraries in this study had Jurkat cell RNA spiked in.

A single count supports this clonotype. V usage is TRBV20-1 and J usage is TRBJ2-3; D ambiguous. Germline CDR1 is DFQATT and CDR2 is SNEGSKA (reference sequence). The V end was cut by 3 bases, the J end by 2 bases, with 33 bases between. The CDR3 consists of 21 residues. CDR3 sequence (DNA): TGCAGTGCTAGCTCCTATCAATACCATTTCGGGCGCGGACGTCCCACAGATACGCAGTATTTT. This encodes CSASSYQYHFGRGRPTDTQYF.

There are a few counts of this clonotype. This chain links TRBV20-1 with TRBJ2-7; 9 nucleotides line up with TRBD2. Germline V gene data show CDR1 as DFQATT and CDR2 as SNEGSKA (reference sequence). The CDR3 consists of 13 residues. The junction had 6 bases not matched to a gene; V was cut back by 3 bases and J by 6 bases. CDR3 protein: CSARELAGSEQYF. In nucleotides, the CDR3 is TGCAGTGCTAGGGAACTAGCGGGCTCCGAGCAGTACTTC.

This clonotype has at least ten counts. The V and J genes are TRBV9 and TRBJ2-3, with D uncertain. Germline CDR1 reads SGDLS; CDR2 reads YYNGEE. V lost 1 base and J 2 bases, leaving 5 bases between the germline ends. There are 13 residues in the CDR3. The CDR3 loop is CASSVRYTDTQYF. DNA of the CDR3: TGTGCCAGCAGCGTACGGTACACAGATACGCAGTATTTT.

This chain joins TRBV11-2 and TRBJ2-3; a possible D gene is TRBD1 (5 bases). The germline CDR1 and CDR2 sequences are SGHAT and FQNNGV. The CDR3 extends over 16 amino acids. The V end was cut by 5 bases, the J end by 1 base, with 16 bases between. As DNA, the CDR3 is TGTGCCAGCAGCCCAGTCCCTGACAGTGGCACAGATACGCAGTATTTT. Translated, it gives CASSPVPDSGTDTQYF.

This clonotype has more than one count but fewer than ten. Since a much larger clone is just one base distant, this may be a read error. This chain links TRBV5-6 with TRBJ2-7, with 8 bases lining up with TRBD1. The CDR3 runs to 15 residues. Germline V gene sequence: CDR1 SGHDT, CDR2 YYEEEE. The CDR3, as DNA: TGTGCCAGCAGGCCCGGGACAGGAAACCCCTACGAGCGGTACTTC. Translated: CASRPGTGNPYERYF.

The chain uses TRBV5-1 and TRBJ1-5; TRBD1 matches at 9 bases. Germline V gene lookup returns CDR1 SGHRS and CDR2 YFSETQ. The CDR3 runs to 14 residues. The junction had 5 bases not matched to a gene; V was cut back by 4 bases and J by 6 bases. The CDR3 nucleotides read TGCGCCAGCAGCGTGGGACAGGGTAGTCAGCCCCAGCATTTT. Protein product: CASSVGQGSQPQHF. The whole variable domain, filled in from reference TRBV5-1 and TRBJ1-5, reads KAGVTQTPRYLIKTRGQQVTLSCSPISGHRSVSWYQQTPGQGLQFLFEYFSETQRNKGNFPGRFSGRQFSNSRSEMNVSTLELGDSALYLCASSVGQGSQPQHFGDGTRLSIL.

CDR3 DNA sequence: TGTGCCAGCAGCCAACTCCCCAGTAGCGGGGGGCCTAACTACGAGCAGTACTTC. Its translation is CASSQLPSSGGPNYEQYF. The J gene is TRBJ2-7, the V gene TRBV14; 10 bases are shared with TRBD2. In germline, CDR1 is SGHDN, CDR2 FVKESK. The CDR3 length is 18 residues. With 2 bases clipped from V and 3 bases from J, the junction kept 13 bases outside the gene matches. The complete variable domain, with remaining parts taken from reference TRBV14 and TRBJ2-7, reads EAGVTQFPSHSVIEKGQTVTLRCDPISGHDNLYWYRRVMGKEIKFLLHFVKESKQDESGMPNNRFLAERTGGTYSTLKVQPAELEDSGVYFCASSQLPSSGGPNYEQYFGPGTRLTVT.